The TCR beta chain described here comes from a study of identical twins. A universal primer binding site was introduced by template switching. The final cDNA contained unique molecular identifiers. TCRdb passed the 5' RACE reads through MiXCR, listing each CDR3 protein once. The data hold some 690,000 distinct CDR3 sequences, with 21% observed a single time. The CDR3 has 16 residues. Germline loops: CDR1 LGHDT, CDR2 YNNKEL (reference sequence). Trimming shortened V by 7 bases and J by 3 bases, and 19 bases separated the two germline ends. This same sample was also taken into another study, of T cells expressing NK-cell markers.

Sequences were obtained from PBMCs. J is TRBJ2-1 and V is TRBV3-1; D gene uncertain. This receptor was identified in a woman between 18 and 29 years old in good health. CDR3 residues: CASTRTGPQIYNEQFF. The CDR3 DNA reads as TGTGCCAGCACCCGGACCGGGCCCCAAATCTACAATGAGCAGTTCTTC.